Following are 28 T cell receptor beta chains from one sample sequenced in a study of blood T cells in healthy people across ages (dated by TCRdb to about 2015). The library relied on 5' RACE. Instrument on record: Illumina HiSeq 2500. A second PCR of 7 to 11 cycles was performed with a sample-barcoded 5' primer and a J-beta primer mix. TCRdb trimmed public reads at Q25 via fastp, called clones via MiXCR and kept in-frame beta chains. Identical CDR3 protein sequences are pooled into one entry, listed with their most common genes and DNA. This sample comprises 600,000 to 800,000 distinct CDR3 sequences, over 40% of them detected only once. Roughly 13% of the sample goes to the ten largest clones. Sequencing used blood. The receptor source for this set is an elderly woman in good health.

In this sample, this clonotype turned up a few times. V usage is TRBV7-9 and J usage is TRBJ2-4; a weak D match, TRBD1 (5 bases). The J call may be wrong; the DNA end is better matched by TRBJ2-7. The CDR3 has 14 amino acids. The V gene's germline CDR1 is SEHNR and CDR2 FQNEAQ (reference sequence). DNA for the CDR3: TGTGCCAGCAGCTTAGGCAGGGACTCCTACGAGCAGTACTTC. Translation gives CASSLGRDSYEQYF.

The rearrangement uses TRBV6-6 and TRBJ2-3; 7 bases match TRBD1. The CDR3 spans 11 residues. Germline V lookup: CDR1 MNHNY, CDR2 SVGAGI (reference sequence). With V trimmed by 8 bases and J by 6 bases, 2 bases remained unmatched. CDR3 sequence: CASLRGDTQYF. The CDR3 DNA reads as TGTGCCAGCCTCAGGGGGGATACGCAGTATTTT.

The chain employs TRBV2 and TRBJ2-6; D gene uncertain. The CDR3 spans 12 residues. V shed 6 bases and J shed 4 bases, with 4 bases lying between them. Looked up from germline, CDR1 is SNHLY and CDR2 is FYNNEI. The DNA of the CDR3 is TGTGCCAGCAGAAAGGGGGCCAACGTCCTGACTTTC. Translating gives CASRKGANVLTF.

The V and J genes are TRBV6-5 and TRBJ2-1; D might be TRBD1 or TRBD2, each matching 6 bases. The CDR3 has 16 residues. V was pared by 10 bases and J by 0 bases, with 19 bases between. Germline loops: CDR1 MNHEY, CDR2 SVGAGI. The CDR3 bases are TGTGCCACCCGGGAGACAGAAGGGGGCTCCTACAATGAGCAGTTCTTC. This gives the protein CATRETEGGSYNEQFF.

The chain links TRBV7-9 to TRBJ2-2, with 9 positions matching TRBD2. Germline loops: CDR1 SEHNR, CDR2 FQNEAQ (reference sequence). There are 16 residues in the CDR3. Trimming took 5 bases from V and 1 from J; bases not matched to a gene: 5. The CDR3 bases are TGTGCCAGCAGCCTTAGCGGGAGCCTGAACACCGGGGAGCTGTTTTTT. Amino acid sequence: CASSLSGSLNTGELFF. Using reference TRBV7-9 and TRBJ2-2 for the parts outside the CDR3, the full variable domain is DTGVSQNPRHKITKRGQNVTFRCDPISEHNRLYWYRQTLGQGPEFLTYFQNEAQLEKSRLLSDRFSAERPKGSFSTLEIQRTEQGDSAMYLCASSLSGSLNTGELFFGEGSRLTVL.

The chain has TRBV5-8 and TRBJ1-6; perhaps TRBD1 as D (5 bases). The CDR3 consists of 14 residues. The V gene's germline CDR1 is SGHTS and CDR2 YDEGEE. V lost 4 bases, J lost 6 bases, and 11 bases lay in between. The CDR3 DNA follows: TGTGCCAGCAGCCCGGAAAGGGGTAATTCACCCCTCCACTTT. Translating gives CASSPERGNSPLHF. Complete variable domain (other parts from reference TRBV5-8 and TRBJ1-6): EAGVTQSPTHLIKTRGQQATLRCSPISGHTSVYWYQQALGLGLQFLLWYDEGEERNRGNFPPRFSGRQFPNYSSELNVNALELEDSALYLCASSPERGNSPLHFGNGTRLTVT.

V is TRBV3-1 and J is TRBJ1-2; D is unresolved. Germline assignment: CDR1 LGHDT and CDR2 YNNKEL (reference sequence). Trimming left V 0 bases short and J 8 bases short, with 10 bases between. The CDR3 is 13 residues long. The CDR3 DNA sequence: TGTGCCAGCAGCCAAGATCAGAGCGGGGGCTACACCTTC. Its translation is CASSQDQSGGYTF.

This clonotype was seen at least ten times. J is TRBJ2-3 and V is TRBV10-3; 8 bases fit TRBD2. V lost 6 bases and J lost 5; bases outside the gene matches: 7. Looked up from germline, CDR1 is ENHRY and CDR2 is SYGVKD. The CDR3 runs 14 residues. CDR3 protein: CAISEGLAGDTQYF. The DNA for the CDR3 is TGTGCCATCAGCGAGGGGCTAGCGGGAGATACGCAGTATTTT.

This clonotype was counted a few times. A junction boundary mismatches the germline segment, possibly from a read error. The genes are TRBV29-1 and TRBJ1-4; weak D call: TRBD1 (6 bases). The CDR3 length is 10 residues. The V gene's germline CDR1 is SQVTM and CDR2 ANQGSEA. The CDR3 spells CSVYRERLFF. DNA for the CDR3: TGCAGCGTCTACAGGGAAAGACTGTTTTTT. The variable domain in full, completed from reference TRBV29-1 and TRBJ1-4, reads SAVISQKPSRDICQRGTSLTIQCQVDSQVTMMFWYRQQPGQSLTLIATANQGSEATYESGFVIDKFPISRPNLTFSTLTVSNMSPEDSSIYLCSVYRERLFFGSGTQLSVL.

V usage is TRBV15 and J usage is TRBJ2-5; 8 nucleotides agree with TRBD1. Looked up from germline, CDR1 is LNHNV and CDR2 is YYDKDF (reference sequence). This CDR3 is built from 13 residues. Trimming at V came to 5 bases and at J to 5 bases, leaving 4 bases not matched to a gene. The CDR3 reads CATSATGGETQYF. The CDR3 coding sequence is TGTGCCACCAGCGCTACAGGGGGGGAGACCCAGTACTTC. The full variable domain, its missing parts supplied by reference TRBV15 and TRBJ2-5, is DAMVIQNPRYQVTQFGKPVTLSCSQTLNHNVMYWYQQKSSQAPKLLFHYYDKDFNNEADTPDNFQSRRPNTSFCFLDIRSPGLGDTAMYLCATSATGGETQYFGPGTRLLVL.

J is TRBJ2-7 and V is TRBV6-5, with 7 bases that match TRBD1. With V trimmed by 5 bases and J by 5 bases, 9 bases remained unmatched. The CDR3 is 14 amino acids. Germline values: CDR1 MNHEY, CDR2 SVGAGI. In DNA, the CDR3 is TGTGCCAGCAGTACCCGGGGACAGATGGACGAGCAGTACTTC. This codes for CASSTRGQMDEQYF.

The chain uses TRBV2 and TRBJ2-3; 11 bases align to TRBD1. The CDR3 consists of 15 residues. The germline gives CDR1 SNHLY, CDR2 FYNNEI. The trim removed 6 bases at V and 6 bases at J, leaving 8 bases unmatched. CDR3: CASSPVGQGVDTQYF. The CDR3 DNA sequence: TGTGCCAGCAGCCCGGTGGGACAGGGGGTCGATACGCAGTATTTT.

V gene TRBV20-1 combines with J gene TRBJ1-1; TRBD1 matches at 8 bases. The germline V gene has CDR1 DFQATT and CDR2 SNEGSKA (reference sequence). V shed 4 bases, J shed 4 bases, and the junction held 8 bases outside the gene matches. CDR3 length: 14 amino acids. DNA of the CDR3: TGCAGTGCTACTACACAGGGGGTTGGCACTGAAGCTTTCTTT. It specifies CSATTQGVGTEAFF.

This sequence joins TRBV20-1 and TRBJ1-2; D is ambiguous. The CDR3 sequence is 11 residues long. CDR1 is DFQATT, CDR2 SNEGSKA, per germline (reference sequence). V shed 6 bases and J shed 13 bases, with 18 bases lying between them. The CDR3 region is CSAPGLESLTF. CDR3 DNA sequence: TGCAGTGCCCCTGGTTTGGAAAGCCTCACCTTC.

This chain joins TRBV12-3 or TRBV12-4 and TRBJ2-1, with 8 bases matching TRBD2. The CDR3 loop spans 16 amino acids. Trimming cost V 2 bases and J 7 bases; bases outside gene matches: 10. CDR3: CASSLMLAGGQNEQFF. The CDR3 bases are TGTGCCAGCAGTTTAATGTTGGCGGGGGGACAAAATGAGCAGTTCTTC.

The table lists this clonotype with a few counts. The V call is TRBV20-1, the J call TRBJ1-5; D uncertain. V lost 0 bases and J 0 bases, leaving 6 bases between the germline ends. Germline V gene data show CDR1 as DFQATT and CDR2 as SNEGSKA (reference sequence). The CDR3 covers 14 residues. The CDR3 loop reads CSARDPNSNQPQHF. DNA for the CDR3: TGCAGTGCTAGAGATCCCAATAGCAATCAGCCCCAGCATTTT.

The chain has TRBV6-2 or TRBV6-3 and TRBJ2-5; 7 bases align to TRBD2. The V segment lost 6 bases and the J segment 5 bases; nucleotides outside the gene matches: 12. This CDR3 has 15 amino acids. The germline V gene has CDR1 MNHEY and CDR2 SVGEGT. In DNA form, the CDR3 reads TGTGCCAGCAGGGTGACTAGCATATTCTTTGAGACCCAGTACTTC. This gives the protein CASRVTSIFFETQYF.

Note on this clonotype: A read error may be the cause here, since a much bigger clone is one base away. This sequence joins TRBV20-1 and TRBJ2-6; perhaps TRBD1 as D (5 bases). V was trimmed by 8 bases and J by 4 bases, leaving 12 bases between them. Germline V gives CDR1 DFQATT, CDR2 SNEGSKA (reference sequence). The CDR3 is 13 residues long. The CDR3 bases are TGCAGTCCAGCAGGGTTCGGGGCCAACGTCCTGACTTTC. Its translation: CSPAGFGANVLTF.

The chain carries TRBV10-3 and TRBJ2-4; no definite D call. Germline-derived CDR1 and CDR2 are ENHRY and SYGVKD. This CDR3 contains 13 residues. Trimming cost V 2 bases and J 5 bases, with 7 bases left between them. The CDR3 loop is CAISERRENIQYF. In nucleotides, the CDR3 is TGTGCCATCAGTGAGAGGAGAGAAAACATTCAGTACTTC.

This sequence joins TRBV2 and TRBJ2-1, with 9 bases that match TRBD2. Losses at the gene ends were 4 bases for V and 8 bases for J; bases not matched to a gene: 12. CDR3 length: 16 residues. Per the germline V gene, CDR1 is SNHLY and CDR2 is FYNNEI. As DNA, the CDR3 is TGTGCCAGCAGTGGTAGGACCTTAGCGGGAGTCGATGAGCAGTTCTTC. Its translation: CASSGRTLAGVDEQFF.

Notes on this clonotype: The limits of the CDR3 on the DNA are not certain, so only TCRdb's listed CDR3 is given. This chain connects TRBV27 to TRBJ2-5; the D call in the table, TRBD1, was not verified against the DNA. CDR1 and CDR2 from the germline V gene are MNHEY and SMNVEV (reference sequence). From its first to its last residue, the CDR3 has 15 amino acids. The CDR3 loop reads CASSFRGRDWETQYF.

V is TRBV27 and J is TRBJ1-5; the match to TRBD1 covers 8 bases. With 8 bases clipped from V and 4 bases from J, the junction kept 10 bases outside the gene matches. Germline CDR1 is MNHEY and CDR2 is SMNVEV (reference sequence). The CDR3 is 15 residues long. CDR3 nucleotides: TGTGCCAGCGCCTCAGGGGGCTCAGGAAATCAGCCCCAGCATTTT. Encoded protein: CASASGGSGNQPQHF.

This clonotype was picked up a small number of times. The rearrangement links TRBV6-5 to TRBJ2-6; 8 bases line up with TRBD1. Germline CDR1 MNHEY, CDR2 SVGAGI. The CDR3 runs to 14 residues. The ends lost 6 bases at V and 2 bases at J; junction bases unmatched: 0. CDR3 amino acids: CASRDRAGANVLTF. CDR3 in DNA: TGTGCCAGCAGGGACAGGGCTGGGGCCAACGTCCTGACTTTC.

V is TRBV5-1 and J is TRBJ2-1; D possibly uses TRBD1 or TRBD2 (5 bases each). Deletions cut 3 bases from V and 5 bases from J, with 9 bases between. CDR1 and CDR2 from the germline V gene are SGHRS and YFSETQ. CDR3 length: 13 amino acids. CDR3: CASSWDGNNEQFF. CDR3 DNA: TGCGCCAGCAGCTGGGACGGAAACAATGAGCAGTTCTTC.

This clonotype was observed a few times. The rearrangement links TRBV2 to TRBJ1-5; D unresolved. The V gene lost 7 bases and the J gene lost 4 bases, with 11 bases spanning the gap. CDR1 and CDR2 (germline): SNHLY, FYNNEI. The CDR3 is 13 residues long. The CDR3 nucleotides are TGTGCCAGCACAACCCTACCAAATCAGCCCCAGCATTTT. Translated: CASTTLPNQPQHF.

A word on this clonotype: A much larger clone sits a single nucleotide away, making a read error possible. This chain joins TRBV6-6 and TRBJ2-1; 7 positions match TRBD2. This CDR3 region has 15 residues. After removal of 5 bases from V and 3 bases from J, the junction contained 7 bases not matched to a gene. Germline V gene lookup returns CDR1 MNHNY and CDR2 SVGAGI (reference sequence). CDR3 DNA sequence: TGTGCCAGCAGTCAAGCTGGGGGGGGCTACAATGAGCAGTTCTTC. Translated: CASSQAGGGYNEQFF.

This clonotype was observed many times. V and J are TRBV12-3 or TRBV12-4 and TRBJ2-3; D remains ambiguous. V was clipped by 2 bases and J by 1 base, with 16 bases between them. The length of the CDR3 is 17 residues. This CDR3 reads CASSLSPLLTGTDTQYF. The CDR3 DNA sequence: TGTGCCAGCAGTTTAAGTCCGTTACTAACGGGCACAGATACGCAGTATTTT.

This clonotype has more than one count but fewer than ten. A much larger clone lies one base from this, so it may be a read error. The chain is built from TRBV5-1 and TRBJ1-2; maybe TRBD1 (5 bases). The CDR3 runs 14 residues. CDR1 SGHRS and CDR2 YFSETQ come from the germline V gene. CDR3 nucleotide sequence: TGCGCCAGCAGCTTAGCGGCAGGGATAAGTGGCTGCACCTTC. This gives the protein CASSLAAGISGCTF.